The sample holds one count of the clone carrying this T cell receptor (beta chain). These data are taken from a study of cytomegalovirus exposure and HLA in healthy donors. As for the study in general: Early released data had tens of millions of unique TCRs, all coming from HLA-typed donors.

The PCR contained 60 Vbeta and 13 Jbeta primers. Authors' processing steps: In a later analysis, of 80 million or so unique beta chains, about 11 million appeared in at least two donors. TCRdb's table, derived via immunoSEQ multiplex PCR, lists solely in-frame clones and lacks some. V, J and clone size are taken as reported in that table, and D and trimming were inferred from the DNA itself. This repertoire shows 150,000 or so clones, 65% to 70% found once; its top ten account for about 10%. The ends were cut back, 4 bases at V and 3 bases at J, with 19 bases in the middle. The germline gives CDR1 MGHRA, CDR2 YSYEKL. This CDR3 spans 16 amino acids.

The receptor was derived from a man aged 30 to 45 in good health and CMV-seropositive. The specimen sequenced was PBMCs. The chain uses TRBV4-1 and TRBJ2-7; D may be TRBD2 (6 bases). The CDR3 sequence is CASSRDLSSAGYEQYF. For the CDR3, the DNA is TGCGCCAGCAGCCGAGACCTTTCTAGCGCAGGCTACGAGCAGTACTTC.